This TCR beta chain was recorded in a study of cytomegalovirus exposure and HLA in healthy donors. The CDR3 consists of 13 residues. Per the germline V gene, CDR1 is MNHEY and CDR2 is SVGAGI. Deletions cut 8 bases from V and 3 bases from J, with 10 bases between. A multiplex PCR was run with 60 Vbeta primers and 13 Jbeta primers. Measured with immunoSEQ multiplex PCR; TCRdb has only the in-frame clones, and not every one. Of 150,000 to 200,000 clones listed, approximately 80% are singletons. The study's findings and limits: A missense variant in DCLRE1C was later tied to TCR beta V- and J-gene trimming. Later analysis showed most CMV-associated TCR beta chains appearing HLA-restricted. 87-base-pair reads could not separate some V segments, including TRBV6-2 and TRBV6-3.

Worth noting for this clone: The antigen is not known.

The sequence was collected from a girl aged 10 to 17 in good health and CMV-seropositive. The sequenced sample was PBMCs. The chain is built from TRBV6-5 and TRBJ1-4, with D maybe TRBD1 (5 bases). The CDR3 loop is CASAGTPNEKLFF. For the CDR3, the DNA is TGTGCCAGCGCTGGGACTCCTAATGAAAAACTGTTTTTT.